The TCR beta chain under discussion was sequenced for a study of blood T cell repertoires in COVID-19. As handled by the study authors: Estimated nucleated cell counts came from reference gene primer amplification. TCRdb's copy holds only in-frame clones and misses some; the assay was immunoSEQ multiplex PCR. V and J calls and clone size come straight from that table; D and trimming were deduced from the DNA. The table records 300,000 to 350,000 clones, 75% to 90% of them present only once. Assignments of participants to cohorts depended upon their own reported clinical history. Recovery meant two consecutive negative NP/OP PCR tests, professional clearance, or resolved symptoms. This TCR was recovered from a man aged 25 to 40 who had recovered from COVID-19. What was sequenced was PBMCs or T cells enriched from blood (not recorded which).

CDR3 protein: CASSQGPGQAMLSSYEQYF. CDR3 DNA: TGTGCCAGCAGCCAAGGACCGGGACAGGCCATGTTGAGCTCCTACGAGCAGTACTTC. V gene TRBV4-2 combines with J gene TRBJ2-7; 8 bases are shared with TRBD1. The CDR3 spans 19 residues. Germline V gene sequence: CDR1 LGHNA, CDR2 YNFKEQ. Losses at the gene ends were 1 base for V and 0 bases for J; bases not matched to a gene: 14.